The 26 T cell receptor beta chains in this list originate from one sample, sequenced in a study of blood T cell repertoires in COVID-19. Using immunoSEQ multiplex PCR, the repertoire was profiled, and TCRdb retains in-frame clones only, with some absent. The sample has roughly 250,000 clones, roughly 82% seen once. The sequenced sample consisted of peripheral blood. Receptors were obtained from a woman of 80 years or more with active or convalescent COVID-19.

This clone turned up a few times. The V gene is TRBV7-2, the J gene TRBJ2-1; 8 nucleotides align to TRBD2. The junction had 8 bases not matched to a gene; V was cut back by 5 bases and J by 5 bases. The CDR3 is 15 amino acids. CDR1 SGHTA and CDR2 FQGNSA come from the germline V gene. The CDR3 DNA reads TGTGCCAGCAGCAGAAGCCTAGCGGGTAACAATGAGCAGTTCTTC. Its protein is CASSRSLAGNNEQFF. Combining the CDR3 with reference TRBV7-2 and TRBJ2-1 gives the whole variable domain GAGVSQSPSNKVTEKGKDVELRCDPISGHTALYWYRQSLGQGLEFLIYFQGNSAPDKSGLPSDRFSAERTGGSVSTLTIQRTQQEDSAVYLCASSRSLAGNNEQFFGPGTRLTVL.

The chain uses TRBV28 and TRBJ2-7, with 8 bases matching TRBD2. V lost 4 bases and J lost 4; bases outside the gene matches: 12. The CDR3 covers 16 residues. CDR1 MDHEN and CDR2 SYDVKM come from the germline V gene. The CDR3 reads CASSSVGGGLEYEQYF. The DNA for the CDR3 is TGTGCCAGCAGTTCCGTCGGCGGGGGGCTAGAGTACGAGCAGTACTTC.

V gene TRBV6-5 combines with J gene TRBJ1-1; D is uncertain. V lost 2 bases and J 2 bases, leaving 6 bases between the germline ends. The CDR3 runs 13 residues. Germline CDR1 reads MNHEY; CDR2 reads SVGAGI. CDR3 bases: TGTGCCAGCAGTTACGCGAAAAACACTGAAGCTTTCTTT. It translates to CASSYAKNTEAFF.

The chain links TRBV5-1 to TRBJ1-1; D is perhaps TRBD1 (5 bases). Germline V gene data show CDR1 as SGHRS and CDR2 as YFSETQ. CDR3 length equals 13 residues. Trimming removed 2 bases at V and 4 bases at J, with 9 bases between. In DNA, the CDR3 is TGCGCCAGCAGCTTCGACAGTAGCACTGAAGCTTTCTTT. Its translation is CASSFDSSTEAFF.

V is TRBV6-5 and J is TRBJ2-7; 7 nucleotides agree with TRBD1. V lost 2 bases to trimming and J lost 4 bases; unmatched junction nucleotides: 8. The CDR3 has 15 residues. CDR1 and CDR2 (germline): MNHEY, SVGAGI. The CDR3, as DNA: TGTGCCAGCAGTTACCTACGGACAGGACGGTACGAGCAGTACTTC. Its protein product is CASSYLRTGRYEQYF.

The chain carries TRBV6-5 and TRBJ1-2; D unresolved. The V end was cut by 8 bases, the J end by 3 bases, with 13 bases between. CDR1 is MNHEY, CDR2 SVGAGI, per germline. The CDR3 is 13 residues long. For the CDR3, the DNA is TGTGCCAGCTATAGGACGGACTACTATGGCTACACCTTC. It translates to CASYRTDYYGYTF.

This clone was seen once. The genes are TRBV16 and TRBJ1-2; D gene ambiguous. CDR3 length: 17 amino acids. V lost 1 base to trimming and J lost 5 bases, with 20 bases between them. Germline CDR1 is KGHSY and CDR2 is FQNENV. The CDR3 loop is CASSQFLASSTPYGYTF. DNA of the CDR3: TGTGCCAGCAGCCAATTCTTAGCCAGCTCTACCCCTTATGGCTACACCTTC.

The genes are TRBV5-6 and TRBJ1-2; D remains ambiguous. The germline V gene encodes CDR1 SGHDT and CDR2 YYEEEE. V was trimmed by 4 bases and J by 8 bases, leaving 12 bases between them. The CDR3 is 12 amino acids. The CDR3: CASSLPPAGYTF. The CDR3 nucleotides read TGTGCCAGCAGCCTCCCCCCCGCGGGCTACACCTTC.

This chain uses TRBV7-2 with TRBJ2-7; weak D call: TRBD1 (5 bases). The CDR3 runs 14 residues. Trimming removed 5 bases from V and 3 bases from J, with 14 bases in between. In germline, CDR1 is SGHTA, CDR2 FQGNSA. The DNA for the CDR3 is TGTGCCAGCAGCCTGACCGGGCAGGGCTACGAGCAGTACTTC. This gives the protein CASSLTGQGYEQYF.

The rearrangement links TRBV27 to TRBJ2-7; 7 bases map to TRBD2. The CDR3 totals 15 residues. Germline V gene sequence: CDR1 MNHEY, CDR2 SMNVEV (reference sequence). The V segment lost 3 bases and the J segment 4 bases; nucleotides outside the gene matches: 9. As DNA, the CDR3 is TGTGCCAGCAGTTTTTCCCTAGCGGAGCCTTACGAGCAGTACTTC. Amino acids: CASSFSLAEPYEQYF.

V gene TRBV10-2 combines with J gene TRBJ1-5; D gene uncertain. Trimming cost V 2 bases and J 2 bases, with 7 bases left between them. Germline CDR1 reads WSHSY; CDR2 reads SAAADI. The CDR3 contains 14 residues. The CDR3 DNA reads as TGCGCCAGCAGTGAGGGAGGTGGCAATCAGCCCCAGCATTTT. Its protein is CASSEGGGNQPQHF.

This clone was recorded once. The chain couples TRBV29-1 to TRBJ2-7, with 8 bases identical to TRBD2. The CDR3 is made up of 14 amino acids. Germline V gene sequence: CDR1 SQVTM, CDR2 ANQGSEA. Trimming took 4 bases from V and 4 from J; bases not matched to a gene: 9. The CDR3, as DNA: TGCAGCGTTGTAAAGTGGGGACTAGGGTACGAGCAGTACTTC. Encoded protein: CSVVKWGLGYEQYF.

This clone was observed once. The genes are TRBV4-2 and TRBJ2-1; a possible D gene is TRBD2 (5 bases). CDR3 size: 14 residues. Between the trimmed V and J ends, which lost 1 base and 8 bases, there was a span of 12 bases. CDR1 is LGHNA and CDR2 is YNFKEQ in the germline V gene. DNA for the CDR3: TGTGCCAGCAGCCAAGTTAGGGAGCCGGATGAGCAGTTCTTC. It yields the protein CASSQVREPDEQFF.

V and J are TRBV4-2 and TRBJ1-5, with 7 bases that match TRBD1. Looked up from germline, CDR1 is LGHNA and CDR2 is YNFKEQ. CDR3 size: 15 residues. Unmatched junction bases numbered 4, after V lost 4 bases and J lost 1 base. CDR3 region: CASSPHRGSNQPQHF. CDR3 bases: TGTGCCAGCAGCCCCCACAGGGGAAGCAATCAGCCCCAGCATTTT.

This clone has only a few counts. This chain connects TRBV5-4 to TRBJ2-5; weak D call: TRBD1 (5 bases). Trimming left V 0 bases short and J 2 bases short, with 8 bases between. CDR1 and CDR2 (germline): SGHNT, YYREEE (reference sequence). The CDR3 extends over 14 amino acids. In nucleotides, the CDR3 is TGTGCCAGCAGCTTGGGGACAACACAAGAGACCCAGTACTTC. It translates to CASSLGTTQETQYF.

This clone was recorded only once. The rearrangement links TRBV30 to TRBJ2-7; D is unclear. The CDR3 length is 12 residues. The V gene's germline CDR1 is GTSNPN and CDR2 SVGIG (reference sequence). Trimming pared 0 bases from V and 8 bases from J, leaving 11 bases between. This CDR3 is CAWSVENAKQYF. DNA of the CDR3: TGTGCCTGGAGTGTCGAAAACGCGAAGCAGTACTTC. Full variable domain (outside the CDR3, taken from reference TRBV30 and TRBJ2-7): SQTIHQWPATLVQPVGSPLSLECTVEGTSNPNLYWYRQAAGRGLQLLFYSVGIGQISSEVPQNLSASRPQDRQFILSSKKLLLSDSGFYLCAWSVENAKQYFGPGTRLTVT.

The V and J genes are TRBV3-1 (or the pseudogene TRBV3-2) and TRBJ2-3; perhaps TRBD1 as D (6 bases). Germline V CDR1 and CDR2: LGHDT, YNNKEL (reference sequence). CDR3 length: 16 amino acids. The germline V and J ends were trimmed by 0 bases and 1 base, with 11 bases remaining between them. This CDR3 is CASSQDPAGGTDTQYF. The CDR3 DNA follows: TGTGCCAGCAGCCAAGATCCCGCAGGGGGCACAGATACGCAGTATTTT.

CDR3 in DNA: TGTGCCAGCAGCCTCTCGCGGGAGTGGACAGATACGCAGTATTTT. Encoded protein: CASSLSREWTDTQYF. The chain combines TRBV9 with TRBJ2-3; 7 positions agree with TRBD2. J gave up 3 bases and V 4 bases, and 8 bases lay outside the gene matches. Per the germline V gene, CDR1 is SGDLS and CDR2 is YYNGEE. The CDR3 sequence is 15 residues long.

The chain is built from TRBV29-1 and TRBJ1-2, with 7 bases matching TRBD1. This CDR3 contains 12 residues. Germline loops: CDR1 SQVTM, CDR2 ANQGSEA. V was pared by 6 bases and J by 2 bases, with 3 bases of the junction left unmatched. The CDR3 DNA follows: TGCAGCGTACCACAGGGGAACTATGGCTACACCTTC. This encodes CSVPQGNYGYTF.

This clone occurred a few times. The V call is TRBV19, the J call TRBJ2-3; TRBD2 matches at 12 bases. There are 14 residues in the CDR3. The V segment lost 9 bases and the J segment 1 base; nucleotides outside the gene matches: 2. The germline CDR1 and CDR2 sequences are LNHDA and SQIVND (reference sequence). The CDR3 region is CASRLAGGTDTQYF. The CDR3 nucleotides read TGTGCCAGCAGACTAGCGGGGGGCACAGATACGCAGTATTTT.

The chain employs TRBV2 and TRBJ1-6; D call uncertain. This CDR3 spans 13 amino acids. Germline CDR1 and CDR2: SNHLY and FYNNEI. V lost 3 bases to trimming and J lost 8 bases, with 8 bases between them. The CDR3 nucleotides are TGTGCCAGCAGTGATGAGAGGGATTCACCCCTCCACTTT. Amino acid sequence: CASSDERDSPLHF.

This CDR3 is CASSFQGTTNSPLHF. For the CDR3, the DNA is TGTGCCAGCAGCTTCCAGGGGACCACTAATTCACCCCTCCACTTT. The J gene is TRBJ1-6, the V gene TRBV7-2; a possible D gene is TRBD1 (6 bases). This CDR3 has 15 residues. The germline gives CDR1 SGHTA, CDR2 FQGNSA. Trimming cost V 3 bases and J 6 bases, with 12 bases left between them.

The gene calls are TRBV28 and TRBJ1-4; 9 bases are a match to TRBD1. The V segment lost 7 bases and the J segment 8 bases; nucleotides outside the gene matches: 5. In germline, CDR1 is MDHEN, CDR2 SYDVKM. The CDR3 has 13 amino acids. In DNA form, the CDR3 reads TGTGCCAGCAAGGGACAGGGAGGAGAAAAACTGTTTTTT. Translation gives CASKGQGGEKLFF. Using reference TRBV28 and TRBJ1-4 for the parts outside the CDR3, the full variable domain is DVKVTQSSRYLVKRTGEKVFLECVQDMDHENMFWYRQDPGLGLRLIYFSYDVKMKEKGDIPEGYSVSREKKERFSLILESASTNQTSMYLCASKGQGGEKLFFGSGTQLSVL.

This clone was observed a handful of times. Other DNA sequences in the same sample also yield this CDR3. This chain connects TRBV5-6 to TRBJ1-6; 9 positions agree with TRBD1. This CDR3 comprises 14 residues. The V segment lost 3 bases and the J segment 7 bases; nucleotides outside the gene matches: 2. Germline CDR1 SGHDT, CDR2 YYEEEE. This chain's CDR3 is CASSWGQGNSPLHF. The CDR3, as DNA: TGTGCCAGCAGCTGGGGACAGGGAAATTCACCCCTCCACTTT. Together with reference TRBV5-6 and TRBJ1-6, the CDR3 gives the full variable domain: DAGVTQSPTHLIKTRGQQVTLRCSPKSGHDTVSWYQQALGQGPQFIFQYYEEEERQRGNFPDRFSGHQFPNYSSELNVNALLLGDSALYLCASSWGQGNSPLHFGNGTRLTVT.

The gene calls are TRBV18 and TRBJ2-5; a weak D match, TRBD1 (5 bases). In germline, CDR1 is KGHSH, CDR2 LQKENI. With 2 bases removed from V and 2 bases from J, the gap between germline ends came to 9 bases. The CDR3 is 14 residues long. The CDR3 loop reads CASSPIDSQETQYF. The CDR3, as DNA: TGTGCCAGCTCACCAATTGACAGTCAAGAGACCCAGTACTTC.

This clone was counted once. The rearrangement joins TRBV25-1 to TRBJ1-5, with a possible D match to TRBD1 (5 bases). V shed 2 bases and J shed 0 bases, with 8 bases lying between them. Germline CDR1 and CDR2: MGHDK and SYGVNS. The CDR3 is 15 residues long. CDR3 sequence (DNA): TGTGCCAGCAGTGAAAGACAGATTAGCAATCAGCCCCAGCATTTT. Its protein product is CASSERQISNQPQHF. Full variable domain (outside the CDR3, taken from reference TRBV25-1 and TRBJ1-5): EADIYQTPRYLVIGTGKKITLECSQTMGHDKMYWYQQDPGMELHLIHYSYGVNSTEKGDLSSESTVSRIRTEHFPLTLESARPSHTSQYLCASSERQISNQPQHFGDGTRLSIL.